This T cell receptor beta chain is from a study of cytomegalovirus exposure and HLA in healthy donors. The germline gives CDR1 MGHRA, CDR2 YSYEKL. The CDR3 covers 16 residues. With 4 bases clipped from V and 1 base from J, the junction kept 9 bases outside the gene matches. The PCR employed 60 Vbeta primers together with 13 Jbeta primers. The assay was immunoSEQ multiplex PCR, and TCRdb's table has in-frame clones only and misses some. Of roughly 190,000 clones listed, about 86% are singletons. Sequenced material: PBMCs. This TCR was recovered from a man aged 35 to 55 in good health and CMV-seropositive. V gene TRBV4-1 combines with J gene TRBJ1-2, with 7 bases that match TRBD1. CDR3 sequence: CASSPETGVNNYGYTF. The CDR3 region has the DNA TGCGCCAGCAGCCCTGAAACAGGGGTTAATAACTATGGCTACACCTTC.